What follows describes a single T cell receptor (beta chain). No conserved phenylalanine or tryptophan is present at the end of the CDR3, so a read error is the likely explanation. TCRdb re-derived calls from the PCR reads in MiXCR, one entry per CDR3 protein. The table records roughly 13,000 distinct CDR3 sequences, around 61% of them present only once. Samples came from patients with localized non-small cell lung adenocarcinoma. These data belong to a study of CD4 and CD8 cells across lung adenocarcinoma regions. The sequence came from a female donor with lung adenocarcinoma. The CD4 and CD8 labels of this study may be unreliable. The sample was CD8+ T cells from the margin of a lung tumor.

CDR3 region: CASGDLGPATQYS. The CDR3 coding sequence is TGTGCCAGCGGAGATCTGGGGCCAGCGACGCAGTATTCG. V is TRBV27 and J is TRBJ2-3, with D possibly being TRBD1 (5 bases). Trimming removed 8 bases at V and 9 bases at J, with 18 bases between. This CDR3 is built from 13 residues. Germline V gene data show CDR1 as MNHEY and CDR2 as SMNVEV (reference sequence).